This record concerns one T cell receptor (beta chain) sequence. This CDR3 spans 14 amino acids. Deletions cut 5 bases from V and 0 bases from J, with 7 bases between. Looked up from germline, CDR1 is SGHTA and CDR2 is FQGNSA. The sample comes from a study of blood T cell repertoires in COVID-19. Study-level background: From the United States, Italy and Spain came samples of acute and convalescent COVID-19. Sample material is recorded as cDNA or gDNA derived from T cells, B-cell-depleted T cells, or PBMCs.

Per the original data handling: Researchers report that nucleated cell counts were estimated from reference gene primer amplification. The data were produced by immunoSEQ multiplex PCR, yet TCRdb's version contains in-frame clones alone and is incomplete. That table furnishes V, J and clone size, whereas the DNA furnished D and trimming. The sample yields some 400,000 clones, more than 75% seen once. Sequencing was performed on peripheral blood. The sequence was obtained from a human donor in a cohort sampled during active COVID-19. The rearrangement links TRBV7-2 to TRBJ2-2, with a weak D call TRBD1 (6 bases). The CDR3 region is CASSRTANTGELFF. Here the CDR3 DNA reads TGTGCCAGCAGCCGGACAGCGAACACCGGGGAGCTGTTTTTT.